The rows below give T cell receptor beta chains drawn from one sample of a study of blood T cell repertoires in COVID-19. The protocol was immunoSEQ multiplex PCR, while the TCRdb copy is restricted to in-frame clones and leaves out a portion. Among 200,000 to 300,000 clones listed, about 85% were seen once. The material sequenced was peripheral blood. The receptors shown here come from a man aged 55 to 70 with acute or convalescent COVID-19. Each CDR3 is given with its conserved first and last residue. A D gene is named only where the DNA matches it firmly. Clone size is shown for a subset of rows, as once, few, many or a class of expanded clone.

-,TRBV29-1,TRBD2,TRBJ2-1,TGCAGCGTTTGGGGGGGGAATGAGCAGTTCTTC,CSVWGGNEQFF
-,TRBV7-3,-,TRBJ2-1,TGTGCCAGCAGTGCGGGATACAATGAGCAGTTCTTC,CASSAGYNEQFF
-,TRBV7-9,TRBD1,TRBJ1-2,TGTGCCAGCAGCTTAACGGGCGCGGGGACAGATTTTCATGGCTACACCTTC,CASSLTGAGTDFHGYTF
-,TRBV28,TRBD2,TRBJ2-7,TGTGCCAGCAGTATCCCGACTAGCGGGAGGGCCTACGAGCAGTACTTC,CASSIPTSGRAYEQYF
-,TRBV5-1,TRBD1,TRBJ1-2,TGCGCCAGCAGCCTGGGACAGGGGGGCTACACCTTC,CASSLGQGGYTF
few,TRBV2,TRBD1,TRBJ1-2,TGTGCCAGCAGTTCGACAGGGAAGGACACCTTC,CASSSTGKDTF
once,TRBV2,-,TRBJ2-2,TGTGCCAGCAGTGCAGGGGCGGCCGGGGAGCTGTTTTTT,CASSAGAAGELFF
-,TRBV5-8,TRBD2,TRBJ2-5,TGTGCCAGCAGCTTGGCACTAGCGGGGGGACAAGAGACCCAGTACTTC,CASSLALAGGQETQYF
-,TRBV18,-,TRBJ1-1,TGTGCCAGCTCAGCCCGGAGTGGCGGTCGAGTCTCTGAAGCTTTCTTT,CASSARSGGRVSEAFF
once,TRBV6-5,TRBD2,TRBJ2-2,TGTGCCAGCAGTTCGGCGGGGGGCACGAACACCGGGGAGCTGTTTTTT,CASSSAGGTNTGELFF
-,TRBV5-1,TRBD2,TRBJ2-2,TGCGCCAGCAGCCTGGGACTAGCGGGAGGGAACACCGGGGAGCTGTTTTTT,CASSLGLAGGNTGELFF
-,TRBV7-2,-,TRBJ1-5,TGTGCCAGCAGCTCCCGTGTCGGGCCCCAGCATTTT,CASSSRVGPQHF
-,TRBV19,TRBD1,TRBJ1-4,TGTGCCAGTAGTCCTGGGGACAGAAATGAAAAACTGTTTTTT,CASSPGDRNEKLFF
-,TRBV3-1/TRBV3-2,TRBD1,TRBJ2-5,TGTGCCAGCAGCTCGCGTCTTTACGGGGACAGGGAGACCCAGTACTTC,CASSSRLYGDRETQYF
-,TRBV4-3,-,TRBJ1-6,TGCGCCAGCAGCCAAGACACAGGGCTAAATTCACCCCTCCACTTT,CASSQDTGLNSPLHF
few,TRBV7-2,TRBD2,TRBJ2-1,TGTGCCGGTGGAATAGCGGGGGGGAATGAGCAGTTCTTC,CAGGIAGGNEQFF
-,TRBV6-4,TRBD1,TRBJ2-3,TGTGCCAGCAGTCGGGACAGGGGGAACCCACACACGACAGATACGCAGTATTTT,CASSRDRGNPHTTDTQYF
-,TRBV5-4,-,TRBJ2-7,TGTGCCAGCAGCAACACCGGGACAAACTACGAGCAGTACTTC,CASSNTGTNYEQYF
-,TRBV7-3,TRBD2,TRBJ2-5,TGTGCCAGCAGCGTACTAGCGGGCCCGTATGAGACCCAGTACTTC,CASSVLAGPYETQYF
many,TRBV2,TRBD2,TRBJ2-7,TGTGCCAGCGGGTTTAGCGGGAACGACTACGAGCAGTACTTC,CASGFSGNDYEQYF
-,TRBV6-1,-,TRBJ1-5,TGTGCCAGCAGTGAGGGGCACACCAGTCAGCCCCAGCATTTT,CASSEGHTSQPQHF
once,TRBV5-1,-,TRBJ2-5,TGCGCCAGCAGGAGATCCGGCGGGGTCCAAGAGACCCAGTACTTC,CASRRSGGVQETQYF
-,TRBV3-1/TRBV3-2,TRBD1,TRBJ2-7,TGTGCCAGCAGCCAAGACCTACAGGGGGCAGGCGAGCAGTACTTC,CASSQDLQGAGEQYF
-,TRBV10-3,TRBD2,TRBJ2-5,TGTGCCATCAGTGGTGAGCCTAGCGGGGCCCAAGAGACCCAGTACTTC,CAISGEPSGAQETQYF
-,TRBV13,TRBD2,TRBJ2-1,TGTGCCAGCAGCTTAGTGGGACTAGCTGGTGAGCAGTTCTTC,CASSLVGLAGEQFF
-,TRBV7-8,-,TRBJ1-3,TGTGCCAGCAGCTTAGCCACGGACAGTCTAGGAAACACCATATATTTT,CASSLATDSLGNTIYF
-,TRBV10-3,-,TRBJ2-7,TGTGCCATCAGTGCGGGAAGCTCTAGAGGTGGCTACGAGCAGTACTTC,CAISAGSSRGGYEQYF
-,TRBV19,-,TRBJ1-2,TGTGCCAGTAGTCCCGGACAGCACTATGGCTACACCTTC,CASSPGQHYGYTF
-,TRBV3-1/TRBV3-2,TRBD1,TRBJ1-4,TGTGCCAGCAGCCAGGCCGGGACAGGGGGACGAGAAAAACTGTTTTTT,CASSQAGTGGREKLFF
-,TRBV5-6,TRBD1,TRBJ2-7,TGTGCCAGCATCCCCCGCGGACAGGGGGTTTACGAGCAGTACTTC,CASIPRGQGVYEQYF
-,TRBV27,TRBD1,TRBJ2-5,TGTGCCAGCAGTTTAAGGTCCTGGGACAGGGGAGAGACCCAGTACTTC,CASSLRSWDRGETQYF
-,TRBV28,-,TRBJ1-1,TGTGCCAGCAGTTCCGCGAGGGCGAGGACTGAAGCTTTCTTT,CASSSARARTEAFF
-,TRBV4-1,TRBD2,TRBJ2-5,TGCGCCAGCAGCCAAGTCGGTAGCGGGGGGGAGACCCAGTACTTC,CASSQVGSGGETQYF
-,TRBV5-1,TRBD2,TRBJ2-3,TGCGCCAGCAGCTACGGACTAGCAGGAAGCACAGATACGCAGTATTTT,CASSYGLAGSTDTQYF
-,TRBV7-3,TRBD1,TRBJ1-1,TGTGCCAGCAGCTTAACGGGACAGGGGGCCACTGAAGCTTTCTTT,CASSLTGQGATEAFF
-,TRBV2,TRBD2,TRBJ2-1,TGTGCCAGCAGTGACCGGGGCGGGAGGGCAGGGAATGAGCAGTTCTTC,CASSDRGGRAGNEQFF
-,TRBV6-5,-,TRBJ2-4,TGTGCCAGCAGGCGCCGGGACACAGCCAAAAACATTCAGTACTTC,CASRRRDTAKNIQYF
-,TRBV6-5,-,TRBJ2-7,TGTGCCAGCAGCTCCAGACAGGCCCACGAGCAGTACTTC,CASSSRQAHEQYF
-,TRBV6-2/TRBV6-3,-,TRBJ2-4,TGTGCCAGCAGTTGGAGGGGGGGAAGCGGTCGGGATCACATTCAGTACTTC,CASSWRGGSGRDHIQYF
-,TRBV28,-,TRBJ2-5,TGTGCCAGCAGCGATTTGAGGTGGGAAGAGACCCAGTACTTC,CASSDLRWEETQYF
-,TRBV27,-,TRBJ2-7,TGTGCCAGCAGTTTACTCTCCGGAGCGGGCGAGCAGTACTTC,CASSLLSGAGEQYF
-,TRBV7-6,-,TRBJ1-5,TGTGCCAGCAGCTTATATTCTTCGAAAGGGGGTCAGCCCCAGCATTTT,CASSLYSSKGGQPQHF
-,TRBV25-1,TRBD1,TRBJ1-2,TGTGCCAGCAGTGACGGAGGGGGCGAGGGCTATGGCTACACCTTC,CASSDGGGEGYGYTF
-,TRBV3-1/TRBV3-2,TRBD1,TRBJ1-2,TGTGCCAGCAGCCAATTGGACAGGGAACTCTATGGCTACACCTTC,CASSQLDRELYGYTF
once,TRBV12-3/TRBV12-4,TRBD2,TRBJ2-7,TGTGCCAGCAGGCGGGAGGCCTCCTACGAGCAGTACTTC,CASRREASYEQYF
-,TRBV3-1/TRBV3-2,-,TRBJ2-5,TGTGCCAGCAGCCACCAACAGGGAATCGAGACCCAGTACTTC,CASSHQQGIETQYF
-,TRBV30,-,TRBJ2-1,TGTGCCTGGAGTGTTTCGCCCGGTACGGATGAGCAGTTCTTC,CAWSVSPGTDEQFF
-,TRBV27,-,TRBJ2-4,TGTGCCAGCAGTTTAGTCGGAGGAGTAGCCAAAAACATTCAGTACTTC,CASSLVGGVAKNIQYF
once,TRBV19,-,TRBJ2-2,TGTGCCAGTAGTATGGGGGGACACACCGGGGAGCTGTTTTTT,CASSMGGHTGELFF
-,TRBV7-9,TRBD2,TRBJ2-5,TGTGCCAGCAGCCACTCCCCAGCGGGGGTGGGAGAGACCCAGTACTTC,CASSHSPAGVGETQYF
-,TRBV15,TRBD1,TRBJ2-4,TGTGCCACCAGCAGAGATGGAGGGACAGGAGCCAAAAACATTCAGTACTTC,CATSRDGGTGAKNIQYF
-,TRBV29-1,-,TRBJ2-7,TGCAGCGTCAAATCAGGGGTTGAGCAGTACTTC,CSVKSGVEQYF
-,TRBV18,-,TRBJ2-1,TGTGCCAGCTCATCGTCAGCGGTAGGGGGTGAGCAGTTCTTC,CASSSSAVGGEQFF
-,TRBV19,-,TRBJ2-3,TGTGCCAGTAGAAGGACACATAGCACAGATACGCAGTATTTT,CASRRTHSTDTQYF